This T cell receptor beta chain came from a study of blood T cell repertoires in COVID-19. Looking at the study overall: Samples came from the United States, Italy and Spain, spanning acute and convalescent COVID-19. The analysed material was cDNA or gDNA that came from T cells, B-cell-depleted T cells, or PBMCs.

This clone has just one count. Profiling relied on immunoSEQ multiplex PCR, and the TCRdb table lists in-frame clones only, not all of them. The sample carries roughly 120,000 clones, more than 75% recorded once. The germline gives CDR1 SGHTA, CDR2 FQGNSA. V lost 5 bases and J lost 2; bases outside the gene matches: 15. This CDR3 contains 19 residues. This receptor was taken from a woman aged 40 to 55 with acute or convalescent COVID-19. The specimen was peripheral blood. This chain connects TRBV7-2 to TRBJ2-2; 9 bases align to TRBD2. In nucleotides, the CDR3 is TGTGCCAGCAGCCGCCGGAGCGGGGGGTCCTCCCCAAACACCGGGGAGCTGTTTTTT. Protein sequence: CASSRRSGGSSPNTGELFF.